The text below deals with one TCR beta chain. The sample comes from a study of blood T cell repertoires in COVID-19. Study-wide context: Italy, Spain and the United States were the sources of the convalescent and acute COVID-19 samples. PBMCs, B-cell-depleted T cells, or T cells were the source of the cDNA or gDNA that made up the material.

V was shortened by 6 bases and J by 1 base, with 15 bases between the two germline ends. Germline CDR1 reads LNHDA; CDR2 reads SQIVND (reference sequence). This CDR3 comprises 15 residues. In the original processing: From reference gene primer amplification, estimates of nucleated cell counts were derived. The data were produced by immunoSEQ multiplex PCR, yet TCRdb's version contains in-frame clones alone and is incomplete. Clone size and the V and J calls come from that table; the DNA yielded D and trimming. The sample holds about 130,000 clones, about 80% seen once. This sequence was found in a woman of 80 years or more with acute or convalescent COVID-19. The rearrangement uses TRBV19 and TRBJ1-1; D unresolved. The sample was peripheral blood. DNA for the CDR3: TGTGCCAGTAGCATCCTCTGGCGAGGGAACACTGAAGCTTTCTTT. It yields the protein CASSILWRGNTEAFF.